The 12 T cell receptor beta chains below were found in one sample sequenced in a study of T-cell memory formation after mild COVID-19. TCRdb re-derived calls from the 5' RACE reads in MiXCR, one entry per CDR3 protein. This sample has 500,000 to 550,000 distinct CDR3 sequences, with roughly 20% found just once. The sequenced sample was PBMCs or a T cell subset sorted from them (not recorded which). The receptors here all came from an adult woman who had mild COVID-19 (a few samples of this study predate the infection). Cell type and time point are not known.

This clonotype was seen a handful of times. V gene TRBV20-1 combines with J gene TRBJ2-7; D gene uncertain. Germline assignment: CDR1 DFQATT and CDR2 SNEGSKA (reference sequence). The CDR3 runs to 12 residues. V lost 3 bases and J lost 1, with 7 bases in between. CDR3 protein: CSASRSSYEQYF. CDR3 nucleotide sequence: TGCAGTGCTAGCAGGAGTTCCTACGAGCAGTACTTC.

This clonotype came up many times. The chain joins TRBV5-1 to TRBJ2-1; TRBD2 matches at 12 bases. CDR1 and CDR2 (germline): SGHRS, YFSETQ. This CDR3 is 20 amino acids long. J gave up 6 bases and V 0 bases, and 16 bases lay outside the gene matches. The CDR3 DNA sequence: TGCGCCAGCAGCTTGGCCCTGACTAGCGGGAGAGGTATGTTGCGCAATGAGCAGTTCTTC. Protein: CASSLALTSGRGMLRNEQFF.

This clonotype was picked up a small number of times. J is TRBJ1-1 and V is TRBV5-1; TRBD1 might be the D (6 bases). The V gene lost 2 bases and the J gene lost 4 bases, with 21 bases spanning the gap. This CDR3 contains 17 residues. Germline CDR1 SGHRS, CDR2 YFSETQ. The chain's CDR3 is CASSFGGPGGDSTEAFF. The CDR3 region has the DNA TGCGCCAGCAGCTTCGGGGGGCCCGGGGGTGATAGCACTGAAGCTTTCTTT.

This clonotype appeared a few times. The V call is TRBV2, the J call TRBJ2-3, with 7 bases matching TRBD1. V gave up 4 bases and J gave up 2 bases; unmatched junction bases: 6. The germline gives CDR1 SNHLY, CDR2 FYNNEI. CDR3 length: 15 residues. CDR3 amino acids: CASSGGTDFTDTQYF. The CDR3 DNA reads as TGTGCCAGCAGTGGAGGGACAGACTTCACAGATACGCAGTATTTT.

This clonotype was seen at least ten times. The chain combines TRBV5-1 with TRBJ2-3; the match to TRBD2 covers 9 bases. The length of the CDR3 is 15 residues. Germline V gene lookup returns CDR1 SGHRS and CDR2 YFSETQ. The J segment lost 4 bases and the V segment lost 4 bases, leaving 7 bases of the junction unmatched. CDR3 amino acids: CASSGGRGGADTQYF. As DNA, the CDR3 is TGCGCCAGCAGCGGCGGGCGGGGGGGCGCAGATACGCAGTATTTT.

A few counts support this clonotype. The chain employs TRBV24-1 and TRBJ2-3; possible D gene TRBD1, 6 bases. Between the trimmed V and J ends, which lost 9 bases and 2 bases, there was a span of 17 bases. CDR1 is KGHDR, CDR2 SFDVKD, per germline. The CDR3 runs to 15 residues. In nucleotides, the CDR3 is TGTGCCACCGCGTCGGACAGATCTCCCACAGATACGCAGTATTTT. Residues: CATASDRSPTDTQYF.

The chain couples TRBV5-1 to TRBJ1-1; D perhaps matches TRBD1 (5 bases). V dropped 4 bases and J dropped 1 base, with 20 bases sitting between them. The CDR3 has 17 residues. Germline assignment: CDR1 SGHRS and CDR2 YFSETQ. CDR3 region: CASSHAVVGQGNTEAFF. The CDR3 nucleotides read TGCGCCAGCAGCCATGCAGTTGTGGGGCAGGGGAACACTGAAGCTTTCTTT.

This clonotype showed up just a few times. The chain couples TRBV7-2 to TRBJ2-3, with 10 bases fitting TRBD2. Trimming took 5 bases from V and 1 from J; bases not matched to a gene: 12. CDR1 and CDR2 (germline): SGHTA, FQGNSA. This CDR3 spans 18 amino acids. In nucleotides, the CDR3 is TGTGCCAGCAGCCTAATAGCGGGAGGCGGTCTGGGCACAGATACGCAGTATTTT. Its translation: CASSLIAGGGLGTDTQYF.

This clonotype came up a few times. The chain couples TRBV7-2 to TRBJ1-3, with D possibly TRBD1 on 5 matching bases. CDR1 SGHTA and CDR2 FQGNSA come from the germline V gene. This CDR3 has 16 residues. The ends were cut back, 1 base at V and 0 bases at J, with 10 bases in the middle. CDR3 nucleotides: TGTGCCAGCAGCTTAGAACCGGGACGCTCTGGAAACACCATATATTTT. Its protein product is CASSLEPGRSGNTIYF. Supplemented by reference TRBV7-2 and TRBJ1-3, the full variable domain reads GAGVSQSPSNKVTEKGKDVELRCDPISGHTALYWYRQSLGQGLEFLIYFQGNSAPDKSGLPSDRFSAERTGGSVSTLTIQRTQQEDSAVYLCASSLEPGRSGNTIYFGEGSWLTVV.

V and J are TRBV12-3 or TRBV12-4 and TRBJ2-1; 10 nucleotides align to TRBD2. The CDR3 totals 16 residues. Trimming removed 6 bases from V and 6 bases from J; junction bases left unmatched: 11. The CDR3: CASRRTSGLAVNEQFF. CDR3 bases: TGTGCCAGCAGGCGTACCTCCGGACTAGCGGTCAATGAGCAGTTCTTC.

This clonotype was seen more than once but under ten times. The chain combines TRBV5-1 with TRBJ1-1; TRBD1 matches at 10 bases. After removal of 4 bases from V and 7 bases from J, the junction contained 7 bases not matched to a gene. Germline CDR1 reads SGHRS; CDR2 reads YFSETQ. The CDR3 spans 14 residues. This CDR3 reads CASSRRGQGSEAFF. In nucleotides, the CDR3 is TGCGCCAGCAGCCGCCGGGGACAGGGGAGTGAAGCTTTCTTT.

The V and J genes are TRBV25-1 and TRBJ1-1, with a possible D match to TRBD1 (6 bases). There are 14 residues in the CDR3. Germline V gene data show CDR1 as MGHDK and CDR2 as SYGVNS. With 6 bases removed from V and 0 bases from J, the gap between germline ends came to 11 bases. The CDR3 bases are TGTGCCAGCAGGGTCGGACAGCTGAACACTGAAGCTTTCTTT. This codes for CASRVGQLNTEAFF.